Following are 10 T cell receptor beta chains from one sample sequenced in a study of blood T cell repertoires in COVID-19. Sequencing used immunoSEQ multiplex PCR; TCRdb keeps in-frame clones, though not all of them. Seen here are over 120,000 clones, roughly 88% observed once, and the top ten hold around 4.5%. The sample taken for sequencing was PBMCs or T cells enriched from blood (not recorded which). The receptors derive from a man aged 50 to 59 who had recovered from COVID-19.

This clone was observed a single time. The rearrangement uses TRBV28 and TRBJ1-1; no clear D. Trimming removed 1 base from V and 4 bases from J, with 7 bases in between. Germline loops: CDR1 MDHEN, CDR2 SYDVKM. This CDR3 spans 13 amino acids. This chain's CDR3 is CASSLSSSTEAFF. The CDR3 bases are TGTGCCAGCAGTTTATCGTCGTCCACTGAAGCTTTCTTT.

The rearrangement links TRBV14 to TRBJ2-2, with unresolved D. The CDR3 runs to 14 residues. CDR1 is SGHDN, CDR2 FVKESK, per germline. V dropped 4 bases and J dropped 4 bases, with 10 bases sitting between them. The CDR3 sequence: CASSPTLGTGELFF. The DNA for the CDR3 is TGTGCCAGCAGCCCGACACTGGGCACCGGGGAGCTGTTTTTT.

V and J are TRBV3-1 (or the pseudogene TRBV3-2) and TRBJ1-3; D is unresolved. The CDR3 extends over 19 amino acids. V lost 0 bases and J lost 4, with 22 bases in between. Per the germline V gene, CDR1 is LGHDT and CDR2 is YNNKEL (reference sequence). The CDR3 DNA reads TGTGCCAGCAGCCAAGAGTCCTTAATCCGGGAACTTTTAGGAAACACCATATATTTT. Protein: CASSQESLIRELLGNTIYF.

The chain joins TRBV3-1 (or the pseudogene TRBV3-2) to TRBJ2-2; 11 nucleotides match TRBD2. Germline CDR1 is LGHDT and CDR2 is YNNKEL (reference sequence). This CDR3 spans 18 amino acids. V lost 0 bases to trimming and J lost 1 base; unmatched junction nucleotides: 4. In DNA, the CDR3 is TGTGCCAGCAGCCAAGATGGGCTAGCGGGAGGGAACACCGGGGAGCTGTTTTTT. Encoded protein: CASSQDGLAGGNTGELFF.

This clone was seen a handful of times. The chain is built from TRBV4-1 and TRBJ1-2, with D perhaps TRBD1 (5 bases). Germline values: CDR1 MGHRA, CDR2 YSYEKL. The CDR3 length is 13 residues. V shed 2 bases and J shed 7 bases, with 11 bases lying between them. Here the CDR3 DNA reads TGCGCCAGCAGCCAATCGGGACTTAGTGGCTACACCTTC. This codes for CASSQSGLSGYTF.

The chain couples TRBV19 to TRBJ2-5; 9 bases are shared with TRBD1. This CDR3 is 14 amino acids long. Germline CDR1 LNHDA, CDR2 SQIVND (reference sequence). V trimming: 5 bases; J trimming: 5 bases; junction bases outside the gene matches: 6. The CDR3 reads CASSFRDREETQYF. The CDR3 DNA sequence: TGTGCCAGTAGTTTCCGGGACAGGGAGGAGACCCAGTACTTC. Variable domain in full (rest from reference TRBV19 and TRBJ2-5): DGGITQSPKYLFRKEGQNVTLSCEQNLNHDAMYWYRQDPGQGLRLIYYSQIVNDFQKGDIAEGYSVSREKKESFPLTVTSAQKNPTAFYLCASSFRDREETQYFGPGTRLLVL.

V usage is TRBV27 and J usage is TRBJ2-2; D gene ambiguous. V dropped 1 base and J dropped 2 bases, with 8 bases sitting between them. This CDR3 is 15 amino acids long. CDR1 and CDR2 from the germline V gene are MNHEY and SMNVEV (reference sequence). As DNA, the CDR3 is TGTGCCAGCAGTTTATTGGGCTCCAACACCGGGGAGCTGTTTTTT. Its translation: CASSLLGSNTGELFF.

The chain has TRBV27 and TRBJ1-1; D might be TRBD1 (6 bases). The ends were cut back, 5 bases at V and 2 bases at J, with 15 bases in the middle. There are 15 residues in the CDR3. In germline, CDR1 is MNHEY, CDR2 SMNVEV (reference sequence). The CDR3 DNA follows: TGTGCCAGCAGTCCCAGGGGCCCCGTTAACACTGAAGCTTTCTTT. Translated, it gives CASSPRGPVNTEAFF.

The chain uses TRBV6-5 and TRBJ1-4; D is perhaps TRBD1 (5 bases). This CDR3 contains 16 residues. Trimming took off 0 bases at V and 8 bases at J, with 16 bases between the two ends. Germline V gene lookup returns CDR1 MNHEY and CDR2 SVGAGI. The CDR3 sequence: CASSYSGIRPGEKLFF. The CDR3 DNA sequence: TGTGCCAGCAGTTACTCGGGAATAAGACCAGGGGAAAAACTGTTTTTT.

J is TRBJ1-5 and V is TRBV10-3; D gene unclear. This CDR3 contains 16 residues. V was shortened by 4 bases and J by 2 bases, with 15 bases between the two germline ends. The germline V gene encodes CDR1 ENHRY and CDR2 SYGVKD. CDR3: CAISASTPGGNQPQHF. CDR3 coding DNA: TGTGCCATCAGTGCCTCAACCCCCGGGGGCAATCAGCCCCAGCATTTT.